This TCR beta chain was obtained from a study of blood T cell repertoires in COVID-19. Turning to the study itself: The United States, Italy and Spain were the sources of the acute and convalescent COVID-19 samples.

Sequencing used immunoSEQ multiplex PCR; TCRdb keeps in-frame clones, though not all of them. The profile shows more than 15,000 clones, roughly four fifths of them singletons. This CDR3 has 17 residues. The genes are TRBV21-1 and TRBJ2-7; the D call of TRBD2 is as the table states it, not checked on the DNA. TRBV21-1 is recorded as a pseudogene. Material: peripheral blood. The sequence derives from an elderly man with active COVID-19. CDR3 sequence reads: CASSKVLWAGNRHEQYF. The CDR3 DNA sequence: TGTGCCAGCAGCAAAGTCCTCTGGGCGGGTAACCGCCACGAGCAGTACTTC.